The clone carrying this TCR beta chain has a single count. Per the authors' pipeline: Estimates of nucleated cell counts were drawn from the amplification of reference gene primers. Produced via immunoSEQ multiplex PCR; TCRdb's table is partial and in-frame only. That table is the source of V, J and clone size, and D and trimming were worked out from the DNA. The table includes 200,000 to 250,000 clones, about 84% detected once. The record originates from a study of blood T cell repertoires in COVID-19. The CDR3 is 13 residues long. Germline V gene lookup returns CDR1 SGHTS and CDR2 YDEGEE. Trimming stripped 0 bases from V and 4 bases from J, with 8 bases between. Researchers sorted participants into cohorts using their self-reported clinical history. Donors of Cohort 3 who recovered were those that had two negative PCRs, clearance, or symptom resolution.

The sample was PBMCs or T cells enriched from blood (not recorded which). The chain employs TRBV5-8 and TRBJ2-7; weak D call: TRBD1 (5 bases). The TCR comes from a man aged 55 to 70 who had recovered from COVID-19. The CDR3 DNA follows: TGTGCCAGCAGCTTGGTCAGGGCTTACGAGCAGTACTTC. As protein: CASSLVRAYEQYF. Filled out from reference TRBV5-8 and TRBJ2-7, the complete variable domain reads EAGVTQSPTHLIKTRGQQATLRCSPISGHTSVYWYQQALGLGLQFLLWYDEGEERNRGNFPPRFSGRQFPNYSSELNVNALELEDSALYLCASSLVRAYEQYFGPGTRLTVT.